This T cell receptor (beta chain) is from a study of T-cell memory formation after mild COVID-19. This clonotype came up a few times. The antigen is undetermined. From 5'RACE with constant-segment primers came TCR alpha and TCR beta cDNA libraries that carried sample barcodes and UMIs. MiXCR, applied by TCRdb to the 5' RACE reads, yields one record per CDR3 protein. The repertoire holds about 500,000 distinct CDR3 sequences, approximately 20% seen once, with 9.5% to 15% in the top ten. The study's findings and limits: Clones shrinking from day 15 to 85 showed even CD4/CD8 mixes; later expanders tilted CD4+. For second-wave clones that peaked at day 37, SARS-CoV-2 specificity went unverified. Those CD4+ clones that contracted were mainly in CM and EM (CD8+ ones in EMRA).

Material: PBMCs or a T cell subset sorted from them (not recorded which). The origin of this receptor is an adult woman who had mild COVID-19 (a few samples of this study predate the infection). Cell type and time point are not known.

The CDR3 DNA sequence: TGTGCCAGCAGCTCCCTACTAGCAGGTGAGCAGTTCTTC. Its translation: CASSSLLAGEQFF. The chain couples TRBV7-3 to TRBJ2-1, with D tentatively TRBD2 (6 bases). The germline V gene encodes CDR1 SGHTA and CDR2 FQGTGA. The CDR3 loop spans 13 amino acids. Trimming stripped 4 bases from V and 9 bases from J, with 13 bases between.